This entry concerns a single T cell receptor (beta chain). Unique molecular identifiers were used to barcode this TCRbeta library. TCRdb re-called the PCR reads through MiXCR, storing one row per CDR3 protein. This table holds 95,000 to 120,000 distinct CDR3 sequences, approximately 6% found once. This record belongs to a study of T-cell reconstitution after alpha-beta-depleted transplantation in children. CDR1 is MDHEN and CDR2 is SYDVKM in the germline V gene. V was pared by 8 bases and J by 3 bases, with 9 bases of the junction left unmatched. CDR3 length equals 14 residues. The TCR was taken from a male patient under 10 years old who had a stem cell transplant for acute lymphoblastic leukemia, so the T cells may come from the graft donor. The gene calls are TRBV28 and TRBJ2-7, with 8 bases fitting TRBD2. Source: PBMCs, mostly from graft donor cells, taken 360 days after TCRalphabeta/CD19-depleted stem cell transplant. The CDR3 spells CASSPRGANYEQYF. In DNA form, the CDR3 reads TGTGCCAGCTCCCCGCGGGGGGCGAACTACGAGCAGTACTTC. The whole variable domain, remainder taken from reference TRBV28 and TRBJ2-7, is DVKVTQSSRYLVKRTGEKVFLECVQDMDHENMFWYRQDPGLGLRLIYFSYDVKMKEKGDIPEGYSVSREKKERFSLILESASTNQTSMYLCASSPRGANYEQYFGPGTRLTVT.